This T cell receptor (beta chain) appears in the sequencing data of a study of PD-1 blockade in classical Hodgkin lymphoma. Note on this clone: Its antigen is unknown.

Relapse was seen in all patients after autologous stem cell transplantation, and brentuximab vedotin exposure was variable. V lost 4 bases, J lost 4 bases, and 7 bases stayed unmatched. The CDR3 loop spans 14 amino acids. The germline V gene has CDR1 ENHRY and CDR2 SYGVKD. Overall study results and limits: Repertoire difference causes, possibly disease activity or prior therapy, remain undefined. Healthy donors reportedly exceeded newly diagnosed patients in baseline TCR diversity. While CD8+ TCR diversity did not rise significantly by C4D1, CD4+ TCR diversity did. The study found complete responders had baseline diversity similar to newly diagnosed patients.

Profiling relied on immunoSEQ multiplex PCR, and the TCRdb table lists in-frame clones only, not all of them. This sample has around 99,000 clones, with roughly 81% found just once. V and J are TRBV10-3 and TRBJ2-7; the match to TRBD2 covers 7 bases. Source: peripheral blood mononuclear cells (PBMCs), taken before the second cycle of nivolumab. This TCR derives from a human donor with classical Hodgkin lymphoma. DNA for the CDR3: TGTGCCATCAGTGGTGGGGGGGTGGTTTACGAGCAGTACTTC. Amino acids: CAISGGGVVYEQYF.